Listed below are T cell receptor beta chains from one sample, sequenced in a study of neurological immune-mediated disorders. TCRdb reanalysed the 5' RACE reads using MiXCR and keeps one entry per CDR3 protein. The sample includes roughly 74,000 distinct CDR3 sequences, less than 5.5% of them seen just once. Sequencing input: PBMCs. Receptor source: a man younger than 35 with multiple sclerosis. CDR3s include the opening cysteine and the closing phenylalanine or tryptophan. The D gene is left open where the match is weak. Some rows have no size entry. The others give once, few or many, or a class for an expanded clone.

DNA | CDR3 | D | J | V | size
TGTGCCAGCAGTACCCGACAGGGGGGGAATGAGCAGTTCTTC | CASSTRQGGNEQFF | TRBD1 | TRBJ2-1 | TRBV12-3/TRBV12-4 | many
TGCAGTGCTAGAGGACAGGGAGGAGGTACAGATACGCAGTATTTT | CSARGQGGGTDTQYF | . | TRBJ2-3 | TRBV20-1 | many
TGTGCCAGCAGTCCCGAGGGGGCGGGGGGTTACAATGAGCAGTTCTTC | CASSPEGAGGYNEQFF | . | TRBJ2-1 | TRBV6-5 | many
TGTGCCAGCAGCAAAGGAGGGGTATATGGCTACACCTTC | CASSKGGVYGYTF | . | TRBJ1-2 | TRBV7-2 | many
TGTGCCAGCAGCTTCGGGGACAATGAGCAGTTCTTC | CASSFGDNEQFF | . | TRBJ2-1 | TRBV5-5 | many
TGTGCCAGCAGACGGGACAGGGTAACGAACACCGGGGAGCTGTTTTTT | CASRRDRVTNTGELFF | TRBD1 | TRBJ2-2 | TRBV12-3/TRBV12-4 | few
TGTGCCAGCAGCTTAGTTGCCACAGGATTATCTGGAAAAACCATATATTTT | CASSLVATGLSGKTIYF | . | TRBJ1-3 | TRBV7-6 | .
TGTGCCAGCAGCTTAGCCGAGGGGTATGGCTACGAGCAGTACTTC | CASSLAEGYGYEQYF | . | TRBJ2-7 | TRBV7-2 | many
TGTGCCAGCAGCTTAGAAGTTCTTGGACTAGCGGGAGTGAACACGACCTACAATGAGCAGTTCTTC | CASSLEVLGLAGVNTTYNEQFF | TRBD2 | TRBJ2-1 | TRBV11-2 | few
TGTGCCAGCAGCTTAGGGAGAGGGCCGCCCTACGAGCAGTACTTC | CASSLGRGPPYEQYF | . | TRBJ2-7 | TRBV7-2 | many
TGTGCCAGCTCAGCCCAAGAGACCCAGTACTTC | CASSAQETQYF | . | TRBJ2-5 | TRBV18 | many
TGTGCCAGCAGCTTGACCGGGAATAGCAATCAGCCCCAGCATTTT | CASSLTGNSNQPQHF | . | TRBJ1-5 | TRBV5-5 | many
TGCAGTGCTAGGATAGCGGGAGGTTCACATGAGCAGTTCTTC | CSARIAGGSHEQFF | TRBD2 | TRBJ2-1 | TRBV20-1 | many
TGTGCCAGCAGCACGCCGGGAAGTATAGGGCCCCTCCACTTT | CASSTPGSIGPLHF | . | TRBJ1-6 | TRBV27 | .
TGCAGTGCTAGAGAGCGCCTGGACAGTTCACCCCTCCACTTT | CSARERLDSSPLHF | . | TRBJ1-6 | TRBV20-1 | many
TGCAGCGTCGGGACGAGGGCCGGAGATACGCAGTATTTT | CSVGTRAGDTQYF | . | TRBJ2-3 | TRBV29-1 | many
TGTGCCAGCAGCCAAGATACGGGGGCTGGTGGTTCACCCCTCCACTTT | CASSQDTGAGGSPLHF | . | TRBJ1-6 | TRBV4-2 | many
TGCGCCAGCAGCCTGGCCCCCGGGACGGGAGCCAAAAACATTCAGTACTTC | CASSLAPGTGAKNIQYF | . | TRBJ2-4 | TRBV5-1 | many
TGCAGTGCTATAGATCGAGGGGCTAAAGAGACCCAGTACTTC | CSAIDRGAKETQYF | . | TRBJ2-5 | TRBV20-1 | many
TGCGCCAGCAGCTTCGCAGGGAGCGGTACAGATACGCAGTATTTT | CASSFAGSGTDTQYF | . | TRBJ2-3 | TRBV5-1 | many
TGTGCCAGCAGTTTTAACAGGTACAATGAGCAGTTCTTC | CASSFNRYNEQFF | . | TRBJ2-1 | TRBV5-6 | .
TGCAGTGCTAGCGATGCGGGGGGGACCTACGAGCAGTACTTC | CSASDAGGTYEQYF | TRBD2 | TRBJ2-7 | TRBV20-1 | many
TGTGCCAGCAGCCCCCTAAGTCCGGCAGGGAGAGAGACCCAGTACTTC | CASSPLSPAGRETQYF | . | TRBJ2-5 | TRBV3-1 | many
TGCAGCGTCGGGGGGCAGGAGGGGCAGCCCCAGCATTTT | CSVGGQEGQPQHF | . | TRBJ1-5 | TRBV29-1 | few
TGCGCCAGCAGCCATCCCGGACTTCCCCACGAGCAGTACTTC | CASSHPGLPHEQYF | . | TRBJ2-7 | TRBV5-1 | many
TGTGCCAGCAGCCCCGAGGGGGGCCGAGATACGCAGTATTTT | CASSPEGGRDTQYF | . | TRBJ2-3 | TRBV6-2/TRBV6-3 | many
TGCAGTGCTAGACTCCTCTCCCGGGGGAACACTGAAGCTTTCTTT | CSARLLSRGNTEAFF | . | TRBJ1-1 | TRBV20-1 | few
TGCAGTGCTAGTATCGGGGCGAACACCGGGGAGCTGTTTTTT | CSASIGANTGELFF | . | TRBJ2-2 | TRBV20-1 | few
TGCAGCGTTGATTTCGGAAACGCGAACACCGGGGAGCTGTTTTTT | CSVDFGNANTGELFF | . | TRBJ2-2 | TRBV29-1 | medium-sized
TGCAGTGCTAGAGCCTCCCTAGGAGGGAGGGCCAATGAGCAGTTCTTC | CSARASLGGRANEQFF | TRBD2 | TRBJ2-1 | TRBV20-1 | many
TGCGCCAGCAGCCCGGTTACGAACACCGGGGAGCTGTTTTTT | CASSPVTNTGELFF | . | TRBJ2-2 | TRBV5-1 | many
TGCGCCAGCAGCCCAACCGGGGGCGGCGGTGGCTACACCTTC | CASSPTGGGGGYTF | . | TRBJ1-2 | TRBV5-1 | many
TGTGCCAGCAGCTTGGTTCGGGAAATCTATGGCTACACCTTC | CASSLVREIYGYTF | . | TRBJ1-2 | TRBV5-6 | many
TGTGCCAGCAGCCCCCGGATACTAGCGGGGGTGACCGGGGAGCTGTTTTTT | CASSPRILAGVTGELFF | TRBD2 | TRBJ2-2 | TRBV7-7 | few
TGTGCCAGCTCACCCCCTCTGTGGGAGAGCTCCTACAATGAGCAGTTCTTC | CASSPPLWESSYNEQFF | . | TRBJ2-1 | TRBV18 | many
TGTGCCAGCAGTTTCTTGGCCGGCAATCAGCCCCAGAATTTT | CASSFLAGNQPQNF | . | TRBJ1-5 | TRBV28 | many
TGTGCCAGCAGCACTTCGGGGCAGCCGAACACTGAAGCTTTCTTT | CASSTSGQPNTEAFF | . | TRBJ1-1 | TRBV7-3 | many
TGCAGTGCTTCCGAGGTAACTGAAGCTTTCTTT | CSASEVTEAFF | . | TRBJ1-1 | TRBV20-1 | many
TGCAGTGCTAGAAAAGCGGGAGGTAAAGGAAACGCCTACAATGAGCAGTTCTTC | CSARKAGGKGNAYNEQFF | TRBD2 | TRBJ2-1 | TRBV20-1 | many
TGTGCCAGCAGCTTAGTAGTTGGGTTTGAAGCTTTCTTT | CASSLVVGFEAFF | . | TRBJ1-1 | TRBV7-2 | many
TGTGCCAGCAGTGATAGCTTCAAGGGCTCCTACAATGAGCAGTTCTTC | CASSDSFKGSYNEQFF | . | TRBJ2-1 | TRBV6-4 | few